A selection of T cell receptor beta chains follows, all from one sample in a study of cytomegalovirus exposure and HLA in healthy donors. Assay used: immunoSEQ multiplex PCR; TCRdb lists only in-frame clones, some missing. The table records approximately 150,000 clones, approximately 74% of them present only once. Material for sequencing was PBMCs. The receptor set was obtained from a woman aged 30 to 39 in good health and CMV-seronegative. Both conserved end residues are part of each CDR3. A D gene is named only where the DNA matches it firmly. Where a row states a size, it is once, few, many or the class of an expanded clone; other rows omit it.

NA,TRBJ2-1,TRBV19,TRBD1,TGTGCCAGTAGTGAGGTCTACAGGGGTGCCGAGCAGTTCTTC,CASSEVYRGAEQFF
once,TRBJ2-1,TRBV5-4,NA,TGTGCCAGCAGCTTGGTGGCGGTCAATGAGCAGTTCTTC,CASSLVAVNEQFF
NA,TRBJ2-7,TRBV30,NA,TGTGCCTGGAGTGTTCAGGGGCAGGGTGGGCAGTACTTC,CAWSVQGQGGQYF
NA,TRBJ1-3,TRBV2,NA,TGTGCCAGCAGTGAATGGTCGTCAGTCTCTGGAAACACCATATATTTT,CASSEWSSVSGNTIYF
NA,TRBJ2-1,TRBV9,TRBD2,TGTGCCAGCAGCGTAGGGGTCAGCGGGAGGAACAATGAGCAGTTCTTC,CASSVGVSGRNNEQFF
NA,TRBJ1-1,TRBV10-3,TRBD1,TGTGCCACCACAACAGGGGGGCCGGGAAACACTGAAGCTTTCTTT,CATTTGGPGNTEAFF
NA,TRBJ2-7,TRBV27,NA,TGTGCCAGCAGTTTATCCGGCGGCAGCTCCTACGAGCAGTACTTC,CASSLSGGSSYEQYF
NA,TRBJ1-1,TRBV4-3,TRBD1,TGCGCCAGCAGCCAAGGCCGGGACAGCACTGAAGCTTTCTTT,CASSQGRDSTEAFF
NA,TRBJ1-1,TRBV7-9,NA,TGTGCCAGCAGCTTTACGGGGAACACTGAAGCTTTCTTT,CASSFTGNTEAFF
NA,TRBJ1-4,TRBV7-2,NA,TGTGCCAGCAGCTTAGCGCTAATGAGGGAAAAACTGTTTTTT,CASSLALMREKLFF
NA,TRBJ2-7,TRBV2,NA,TGTGCCAGCAACCCTCCGGGACTCGAGCAGTACTTC,CASNPPGLEQYF
NA,TRBJ2-1,TRBV9,NA,TGTGCCAGCAGTAATACTGATTACAATGAGCAGTTCTTC,CASSNTDYNEQFF
NA,TRBJ2-1,TRBV5-1,TRBD2,TGCGCCAGCAGCTCGTTAGCGGGGGGAGGGAATGAGCAGTTCTTC,CASSSLAGGGNEQFF